This T cell receptor (beta chain) emerged from a study of regulatory T cells in long-lasting Graves disease. Regarding the study as a whole: Persistent Graves' patients possessed reduced TCR diversity relative to recently diagnosed ones. New patients shared roughly 960 public clonotypes, and persistent patients shared more, with under 3,000.

A note on this clonotype: As yet, its antigen is unknown.

Time point meaning: persistent/refractory GD, antithyroid drugs over 5 years with positive TRAb. The TCR library was prepared using RNA isolated from PBMCs. The patients included were those that came from an endocrinology department in Xi'an, China. iRepertoire HTBI primers and Arm-PCR of CDR3 regions built TCR beta libraries. TCRdb re-analysed the multiplex PCR reads in MiXCR, keeping a single row per CDR3 protein. The sample records almost 350,000 distinct CDR3 sequences, around 19% being singletons. Trimming stripped 3 bases from V and 5 bases from J, with 11 bases between. Germline assignment: CDR1 MNHEY and CDR2 SVGEGT. This CDR3 has 15 residues.

The sequence derives from a female donor with Graves disease. Sequencing was performed on peripheral blood mononuclear cells (PBMCs), taken when the disease was refractory, from a patient treated with antithyroid drugs. This chain joins TRBV6-2 or TRBV6-3 and TRBJ2-6; a weak D match, TRBD2 (6 bases). The CDR3 DNA reads TGTGCCAGCAGTTATTGGGAGGACAGGGCCAACGTCCTGACTTTC. This gives the protein CASSYWEDRANVLTF.